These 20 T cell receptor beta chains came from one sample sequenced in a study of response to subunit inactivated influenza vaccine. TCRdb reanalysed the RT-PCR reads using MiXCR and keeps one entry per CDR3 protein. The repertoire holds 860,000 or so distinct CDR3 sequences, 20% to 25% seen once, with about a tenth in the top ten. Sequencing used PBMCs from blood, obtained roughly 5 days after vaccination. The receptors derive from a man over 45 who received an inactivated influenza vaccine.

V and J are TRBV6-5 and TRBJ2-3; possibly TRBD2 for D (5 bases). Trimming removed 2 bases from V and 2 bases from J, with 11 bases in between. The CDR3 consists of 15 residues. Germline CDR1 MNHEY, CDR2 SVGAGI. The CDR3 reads CASSYAGGFTDTQYF. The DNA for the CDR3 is TGTGCCAGCAGTTACGCGGGCGGGTTCACAGATACGCAGTATTTT.

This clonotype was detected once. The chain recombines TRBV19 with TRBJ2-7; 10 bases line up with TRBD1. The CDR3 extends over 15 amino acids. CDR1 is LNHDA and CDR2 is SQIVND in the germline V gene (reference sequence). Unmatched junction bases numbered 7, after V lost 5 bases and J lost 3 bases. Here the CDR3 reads CASSPDRGRRYEQYF. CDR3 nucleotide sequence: TGTGCCAGTAGTCCAGACAGGGGGCGGCGCTACGAGCAGTACTTC.

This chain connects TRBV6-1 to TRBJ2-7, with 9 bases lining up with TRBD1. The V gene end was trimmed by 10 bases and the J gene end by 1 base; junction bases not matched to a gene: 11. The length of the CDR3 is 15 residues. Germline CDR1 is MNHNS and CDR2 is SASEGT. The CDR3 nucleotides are TGTGCCACCAGACCCCGGGACAGGGTATCCTACGAGCAGTACTTC. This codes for CATRPRDRVSYEQYF.

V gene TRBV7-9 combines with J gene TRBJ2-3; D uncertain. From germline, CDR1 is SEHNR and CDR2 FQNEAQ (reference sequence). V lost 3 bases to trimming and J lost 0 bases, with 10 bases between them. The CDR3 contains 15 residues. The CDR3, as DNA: TGTGCCAGCAGCTTGAACTGGAATAGCACAGATACGCAGTATTTT. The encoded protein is CASSLNWNSTDTQYF. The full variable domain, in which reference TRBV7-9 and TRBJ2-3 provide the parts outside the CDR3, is DTGVSQNPRHKITKRGQNVTFRCDPISEHNRLYWYRQTLGQGPEFLTYFQNEAQLEKSRLLSDRFSAERPKGSFSTLEIQRTEQGDSAMYLCASSLNWNSTDTQYFGPGTRLTVL.

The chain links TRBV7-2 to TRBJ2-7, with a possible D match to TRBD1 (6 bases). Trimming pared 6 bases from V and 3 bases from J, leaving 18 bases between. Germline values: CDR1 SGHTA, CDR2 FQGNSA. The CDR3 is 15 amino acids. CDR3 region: CASSLTRDTSYEQYF. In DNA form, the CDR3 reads TGTGCCAGCAGTCTCACCCGGGACACGAGCTACGAGCAGTACTTC.

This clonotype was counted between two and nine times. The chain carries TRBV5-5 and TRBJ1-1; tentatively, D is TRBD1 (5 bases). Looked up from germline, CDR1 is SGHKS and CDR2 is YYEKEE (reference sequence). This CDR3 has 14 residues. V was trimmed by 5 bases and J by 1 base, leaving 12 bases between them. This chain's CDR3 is CASRKVTGNTEAFF. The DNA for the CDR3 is TGTGCCAGCAGAAAAGTTACAGGGAACACTGAAGCTTTCTTT.

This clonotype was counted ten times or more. The chain's CDR3 is CASRRTSGGYNEQFF. DNA for the CDR3: TGTGCCAGCAGACGGACTAGCGGGGGATACAATGAGCAGTTCTTC. V usage is TRBV27 and J usage is TRBJ2-1; 13 bases align to TRBD2. V shed 6 bases, J shed 4 bases, and the junction held 3 bases outside the gene matches. Germline CDR1 MNHEY, CDR2 SMNVEV (reference sequence). The CDR3 consists of 15 residues.

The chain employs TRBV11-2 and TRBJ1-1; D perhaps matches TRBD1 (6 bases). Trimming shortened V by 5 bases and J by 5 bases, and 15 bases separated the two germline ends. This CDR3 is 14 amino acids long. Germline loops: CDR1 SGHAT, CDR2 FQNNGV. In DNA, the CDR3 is TGTGCCAGCAGCGTGGGACAACGGGGTACTGAAGCTTTCTTT. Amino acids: CASSVGQRGTEAFF.

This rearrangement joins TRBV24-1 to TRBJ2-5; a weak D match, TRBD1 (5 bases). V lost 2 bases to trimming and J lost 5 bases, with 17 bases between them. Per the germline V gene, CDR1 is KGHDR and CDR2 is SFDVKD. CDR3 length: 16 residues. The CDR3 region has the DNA TGTGCCACCAGTGATTCGGCAGGGCCGATGAAGGAGACCCAGTACTTC. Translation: CATSDSAGPMKETQYF.

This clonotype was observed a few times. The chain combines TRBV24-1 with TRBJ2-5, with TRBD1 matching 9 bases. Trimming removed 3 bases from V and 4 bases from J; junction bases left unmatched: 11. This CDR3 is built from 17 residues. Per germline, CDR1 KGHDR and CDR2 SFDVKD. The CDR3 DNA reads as TGTGCCACCAGTGATCCCTCGGGACAGGGCCTCGTAGAGACCCAGTACTTC. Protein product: CATSDPSGQGLVETQYF.

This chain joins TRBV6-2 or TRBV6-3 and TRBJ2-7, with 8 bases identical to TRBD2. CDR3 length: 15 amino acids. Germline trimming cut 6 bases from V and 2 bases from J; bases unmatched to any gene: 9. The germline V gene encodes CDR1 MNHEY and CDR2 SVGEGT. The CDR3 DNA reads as TGTGCCAGCAGATGGATGGTAGCGGGACCCTACGAGCAGTACTTC. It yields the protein CASRWMVAGPYEQYF.

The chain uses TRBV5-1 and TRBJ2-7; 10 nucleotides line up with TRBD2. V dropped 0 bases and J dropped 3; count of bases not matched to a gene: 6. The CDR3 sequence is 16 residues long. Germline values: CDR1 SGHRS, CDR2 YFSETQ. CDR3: CASSLAQSSGSYEQYF. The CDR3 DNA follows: TGCGCCAGCAGCTTGGCCCAGTCTAGCGGGAGCTACGAGCAGTACTTC.

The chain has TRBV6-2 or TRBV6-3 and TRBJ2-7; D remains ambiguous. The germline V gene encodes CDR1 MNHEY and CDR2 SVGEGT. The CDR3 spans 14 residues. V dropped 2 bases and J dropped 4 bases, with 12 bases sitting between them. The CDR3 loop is CASSYGRVQYEQYF. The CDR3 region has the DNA TGTGCCAGCAGTTACGGAAGGGTTCAATACGAGCAGTACTTC.

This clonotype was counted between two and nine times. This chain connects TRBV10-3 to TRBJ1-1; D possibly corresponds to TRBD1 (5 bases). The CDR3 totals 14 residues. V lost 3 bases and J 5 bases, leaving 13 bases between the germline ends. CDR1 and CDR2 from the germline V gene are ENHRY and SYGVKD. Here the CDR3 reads CAISDRGAGTEAFF. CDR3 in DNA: TGTGCCATCAGTGATCGAGGGGCAGGGACTGAAGCTTTCTTT.

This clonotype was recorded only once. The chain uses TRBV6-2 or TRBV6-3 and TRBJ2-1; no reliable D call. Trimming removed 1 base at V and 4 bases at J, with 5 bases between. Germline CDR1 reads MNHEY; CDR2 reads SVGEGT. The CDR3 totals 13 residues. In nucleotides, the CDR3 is TGTGCCAGCAGTTACTTTGGTTACAATGAGCAGTTCTTC. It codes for CASSYFGYNEQFF.

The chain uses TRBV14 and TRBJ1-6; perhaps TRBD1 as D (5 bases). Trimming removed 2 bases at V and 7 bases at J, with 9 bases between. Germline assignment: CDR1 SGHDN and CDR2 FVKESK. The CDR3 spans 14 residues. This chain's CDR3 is CASSQPGRNSPLHF. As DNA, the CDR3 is TGTGCCAGCAGCCAACCAGGGCGCAATTCACCCCTCCACTTT.

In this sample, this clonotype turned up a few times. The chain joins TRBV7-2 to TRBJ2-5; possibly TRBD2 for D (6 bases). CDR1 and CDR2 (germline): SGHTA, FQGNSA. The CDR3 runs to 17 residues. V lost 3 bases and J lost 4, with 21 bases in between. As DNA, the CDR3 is TGTGCCAGCAGCTTGGACCATCAGGAGGGCCTTTTAGAGACCCAGTACTTC. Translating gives CASSLDHQEGLLETQYF.

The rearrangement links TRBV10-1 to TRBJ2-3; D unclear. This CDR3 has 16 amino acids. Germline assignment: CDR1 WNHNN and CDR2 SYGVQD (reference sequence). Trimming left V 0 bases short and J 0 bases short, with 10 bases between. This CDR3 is CASSESLSSSTDTQYF. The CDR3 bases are TGCGCCAGCAGTGAGTCGTTGTCCTCCAGCACAGATACGCAGTATTTT.

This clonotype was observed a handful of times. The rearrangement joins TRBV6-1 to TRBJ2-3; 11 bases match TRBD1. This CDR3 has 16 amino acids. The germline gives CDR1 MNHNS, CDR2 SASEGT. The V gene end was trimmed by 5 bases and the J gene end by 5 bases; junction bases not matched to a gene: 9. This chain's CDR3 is CASSLAGTGGLDTQYF. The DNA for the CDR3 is TGTGCCAGCAGTCTCGCCGGGACAGGGGGGTTAGATACGCAGTATTTT.

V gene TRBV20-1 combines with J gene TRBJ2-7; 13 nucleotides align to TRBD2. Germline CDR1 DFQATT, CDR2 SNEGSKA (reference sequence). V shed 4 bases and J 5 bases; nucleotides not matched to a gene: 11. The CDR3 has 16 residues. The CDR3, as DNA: TGCAGTGCTACCTATCCCACTAGCGGGAGGGCCGACGAGCAGTACTTC. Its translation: CSATYPTSGRADEQYF.